This entry concerns a single TCR beta chain. Its antigen remains unidentified. The study isolated at least 6.5 million PBMCs from each sample. The data originate from a study of blood T cells in healthy people across ages. This CDR3 region has 15 residues. CDR1 is MNHEY, CDR2 SMNVEV, per germline (reference sequence). The V end lost 2 bases, the J end lost 0 bases, and 11 bases lay between the germline ends. PCR was performed a second time for about 6 to 12 cycles using a sample-barcoded 5' primer and a J-beta primer mix. TCRdb re-called the 5' RACE reads through MiXCR, storing one row per CDR3 protein. This table has about 640,000 distinct CDR3 sequences, about 54% appearing once. Study results and limitations: Strong correlation linked observed beta diversity and percent naive T cells.

This TCR derives from a man aged 55-75 years in good health. The chain uses TRBV27 and TRBJ2-7; tentative D call: TRBD1 (5 bases). What was sequenced was blood. The CDR3 sequence is CASSLVRGRSYEQYF. Written as DNA, the CDR3 is TGTGCCAGCAGTTTAGTAAGGGGCCGCTCCTACGAGCAGTACTTC.